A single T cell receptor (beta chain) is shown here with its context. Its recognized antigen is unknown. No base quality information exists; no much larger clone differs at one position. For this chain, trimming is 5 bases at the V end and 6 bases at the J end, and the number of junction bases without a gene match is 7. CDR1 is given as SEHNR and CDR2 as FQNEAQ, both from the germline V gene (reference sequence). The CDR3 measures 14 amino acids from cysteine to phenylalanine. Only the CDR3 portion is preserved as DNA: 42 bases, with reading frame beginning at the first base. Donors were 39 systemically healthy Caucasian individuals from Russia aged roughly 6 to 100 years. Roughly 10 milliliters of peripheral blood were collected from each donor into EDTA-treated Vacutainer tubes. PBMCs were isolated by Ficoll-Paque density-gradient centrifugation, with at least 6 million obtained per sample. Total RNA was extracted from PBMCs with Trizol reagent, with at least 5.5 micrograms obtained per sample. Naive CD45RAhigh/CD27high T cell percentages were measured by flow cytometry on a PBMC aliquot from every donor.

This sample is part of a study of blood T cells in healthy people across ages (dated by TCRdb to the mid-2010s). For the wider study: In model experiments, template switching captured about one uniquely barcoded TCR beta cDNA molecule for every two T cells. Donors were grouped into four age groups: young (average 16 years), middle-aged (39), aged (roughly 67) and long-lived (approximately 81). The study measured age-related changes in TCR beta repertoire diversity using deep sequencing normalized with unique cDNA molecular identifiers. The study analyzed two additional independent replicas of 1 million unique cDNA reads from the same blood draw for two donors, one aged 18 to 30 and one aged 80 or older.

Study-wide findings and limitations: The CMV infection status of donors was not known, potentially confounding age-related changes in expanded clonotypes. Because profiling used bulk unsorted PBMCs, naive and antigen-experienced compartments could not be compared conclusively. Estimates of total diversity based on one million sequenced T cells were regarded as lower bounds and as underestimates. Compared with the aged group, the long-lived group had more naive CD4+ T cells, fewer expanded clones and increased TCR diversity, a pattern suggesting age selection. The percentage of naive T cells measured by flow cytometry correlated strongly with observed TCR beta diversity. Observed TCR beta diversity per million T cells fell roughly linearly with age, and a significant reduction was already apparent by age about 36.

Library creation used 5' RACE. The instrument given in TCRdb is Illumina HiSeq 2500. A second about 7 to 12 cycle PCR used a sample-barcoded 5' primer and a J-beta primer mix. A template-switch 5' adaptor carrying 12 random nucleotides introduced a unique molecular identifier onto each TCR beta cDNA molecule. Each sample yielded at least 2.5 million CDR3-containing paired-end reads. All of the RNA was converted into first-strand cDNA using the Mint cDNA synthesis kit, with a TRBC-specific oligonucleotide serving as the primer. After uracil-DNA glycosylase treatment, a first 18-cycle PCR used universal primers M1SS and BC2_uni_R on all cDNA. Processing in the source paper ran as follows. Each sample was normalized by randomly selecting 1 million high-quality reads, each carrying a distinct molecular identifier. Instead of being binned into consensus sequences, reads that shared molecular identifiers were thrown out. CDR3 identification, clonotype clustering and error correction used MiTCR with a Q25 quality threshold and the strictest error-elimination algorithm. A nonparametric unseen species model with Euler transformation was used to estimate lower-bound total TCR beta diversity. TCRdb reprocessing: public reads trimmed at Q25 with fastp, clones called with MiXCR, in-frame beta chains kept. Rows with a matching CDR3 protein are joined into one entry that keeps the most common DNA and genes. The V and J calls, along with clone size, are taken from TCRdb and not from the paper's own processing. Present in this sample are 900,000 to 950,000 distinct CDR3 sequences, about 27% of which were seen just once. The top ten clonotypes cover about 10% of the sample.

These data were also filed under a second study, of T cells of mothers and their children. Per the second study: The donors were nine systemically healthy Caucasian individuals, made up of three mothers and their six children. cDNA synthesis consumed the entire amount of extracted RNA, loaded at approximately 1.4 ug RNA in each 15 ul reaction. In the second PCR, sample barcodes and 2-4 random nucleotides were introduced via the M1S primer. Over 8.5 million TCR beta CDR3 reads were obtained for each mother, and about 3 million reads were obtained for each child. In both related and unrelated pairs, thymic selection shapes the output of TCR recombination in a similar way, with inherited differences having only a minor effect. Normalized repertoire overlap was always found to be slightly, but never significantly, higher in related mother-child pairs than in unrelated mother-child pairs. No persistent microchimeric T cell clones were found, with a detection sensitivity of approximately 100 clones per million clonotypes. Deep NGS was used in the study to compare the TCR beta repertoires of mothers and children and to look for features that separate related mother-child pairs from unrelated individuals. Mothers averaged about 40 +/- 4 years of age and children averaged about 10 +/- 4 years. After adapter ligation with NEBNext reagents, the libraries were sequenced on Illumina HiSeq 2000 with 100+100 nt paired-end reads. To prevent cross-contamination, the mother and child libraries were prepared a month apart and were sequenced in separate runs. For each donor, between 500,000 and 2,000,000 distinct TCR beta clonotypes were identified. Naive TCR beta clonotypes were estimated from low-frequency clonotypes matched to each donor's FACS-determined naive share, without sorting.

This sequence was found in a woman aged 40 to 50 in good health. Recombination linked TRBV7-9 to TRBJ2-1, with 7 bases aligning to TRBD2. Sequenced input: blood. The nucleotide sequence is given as TGTGCCAGCAGCCCGCGGGAGAACCCCAATGAGCAGTTCTTC. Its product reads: CASSPRENPNEQFF.